The 2 T cell receptor beta chains listed next were all sequenced from one sample in a study of shared clonotypes between healthy human individuals. Naive CD8 populations comprised CD45RO-negative cells positively selected for CCR7, excluding terminally differentiated effector memory CD45RA+ cells. Libraries were prepared by immunoSEQ multiplex PCR; TCRdb keeps only in-frame clonotypes and omits some of them. In the table there are 1.5 million to 2.5 million clones, about 95% of which are singletons. The sample taken for sequencing was naive CD8+ T cells sorted from blood. These TCRs come from a man aged 18 to 35 in good health.

In this sample, this clone turned up once. V is TRBV6-5 and J is TRBJ2-5; D unclear. Trimming shortened V by 2 bases and J by 3 bases, and 10 bases separated the two germline ends. The CDR3 has 14 residues. Germline V gene lookup returns CDR1 MNHEY and CDR2 SVGAGI. CDR3 nucleotides: TGTGCCAGCAGTTACCTGGGTAGGGAAGAGACCCAGTACTTC. As protein: CASSYLGREETQYF.

Concerning this clone: One end of the junction does not line up with germline, which may come from a read error. The rearrangement links TRBV7-7 to TRBJ2-3; a weak D match, TRBD1 (5 bases). Germline V gene sequence: CDR1 SSHAT, CDR2 FNYEAQ (reference sequence). The CDR3 is 16 amino acids. The CDR3 coding sequence is TGTGCTAGCAGCGAAAAGATGGGGCCCAACACAGATACGCAGTATTTT. This encodes CASSEKMGPNTDTQYF. Full variable domain (rest looked up from reference TRBV7-7 and TRBJ2-3): GAGVSQSPRYKVTKRGQDVTLRCDPISSHATLYWYQQALGQGPEFLTYFNYEAQPDKSGLPSDRFSAERPEGSISTLTIQRTEQRDSAMYRCASSEKMGPNTDTQYFGPGTRLTVL.